The present T cell receptor (beta chain) was sequenced within a study of blood T cell repertoires in COVID-19. Overall study context: From the United States, Italy and Spain came samples of acute and convalescent COVID-19. T cells, B-cell-depleted T cells, or PBMCs supplied cDNA or gDNA.

This table comes from immunoSEQ multiplex PCR, and its TCRdb copy is limited to in-frame clones, with some not included. The table records nearly 200,000 clones, less than 90% of them present only once. The CDR3 runs 16 residues. The germline CDR1 and CDR2 sequences are SGHTA and FQGNSA. V lost 1 base to trimming and J lost 6 bases, with 15 bases between them. This clonotype was sampled from a human donor in a cohort sampled during active COVID-19. Material: peripheral blood. V is TRBV7-2 and J is TRBJ1-4, with D maybe TRBD1 (5 bases). Written as DNA, the CDR3 is TGTGCCAGCAGCTTAGTTCCAGTTGGGGGGTATGAAAAACTGTTTTTT. Amino acids: CASSLVPVGGYEKLFF.